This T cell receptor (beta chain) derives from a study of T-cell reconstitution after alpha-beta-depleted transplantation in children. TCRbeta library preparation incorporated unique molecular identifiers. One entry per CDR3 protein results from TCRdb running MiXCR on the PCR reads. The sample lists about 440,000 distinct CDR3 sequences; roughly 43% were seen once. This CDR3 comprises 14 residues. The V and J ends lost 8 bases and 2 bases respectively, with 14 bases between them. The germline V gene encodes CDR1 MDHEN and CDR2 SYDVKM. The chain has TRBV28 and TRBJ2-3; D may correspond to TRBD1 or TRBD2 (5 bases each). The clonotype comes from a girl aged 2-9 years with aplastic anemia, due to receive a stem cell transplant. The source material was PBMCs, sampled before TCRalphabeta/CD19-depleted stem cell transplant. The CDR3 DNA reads TGTGCCAGCTCAGTCCCAGGGACCACAGATACGCAGTATTTT. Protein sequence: CASSVPGTTDTQYF.